This is a list of T cell receptor beta chains from one sample in a study of T cells after yellow fever vaccination. One entry per CDR3 protein results from TCRdb running MiXCR on the 5' RACE reads. The table includes 620,000 or so distinct CDR3 sequences, roughly a sixth detected once. Sequencing was performed on PBMCs, taken less than 6 days after the first yellow fever vaccination. The source of these receptors is a man aged 18 to 35 who received the YFV17D yellow fever vaccine. The CDR3 runs from the conserved cysteine through the conserved F or W. D genes are given only for firm matches. A clone size is listed for some rows: how often the clone was seen (once, few, many), or a class if it is expanded.

clone_size d_call j_call v_call cdr3_aa cdr3_nt
few NA TRBJ2-7 TRBV7-6 CASGEGNYEQYF TGTGCCAGCGGCGAGGGGAACTACGAGCAGTACTTC
NA NA TRBJ2-3 TRBV20-1 CSARALFVTQITDTQYF TGCAGTGCTAGAGCCCTTTTTGTTACCCAGATCACAGATACGCAGTATTTT
NA NA TRBJ1-5 TRBV18 CASSPSGGDQPQHF TGTGCCAGCTCACCATCGGGTGGCGATCAGCCCCAGCATTTT
few NA TRBJ2-7 TRBV20-1 CSAREYSYEQYF TGCAGTGCTAGAGAATATTCCTACGAGCAGTACTTC
few NA TRBJ1-2 TRBV20-1 CSASVPQGGYTF TGCAGTGCTAGTGTACCCCAGGGGGGCTACACCTTC
few NA TRBJ2-7 TRBV20-1 CSARNGYNSYEQYF TGCAGTGCTAGAAACGGGTACAATTCCTACGAGCAGTACTTC
NA NA TRBJ1-4 TRBV7-8 CASSSNKGREKLFF TGTGCCAGCAGCTCGAACAAGGGCCGTGAAAAACTGTTTTTT
NA TRBD1 TRBJ1-4 TRBV4-3 CASSLHRGLVEKLFF TGCGCCAGCAGCCTACACAGGGGGCTAGTAGAAAAACTGTTTTTT
NA NA TRBJ1-2 TRBV9 CASSLPGRFYGYTF TGTGCCAGCAGCCTCCCGGGCAGATTCTATGGCTACACCTTC
NA NA TRBJ1-5 TRBV12-3/TRBV12-4 CASSFTYNQPQHF TGTGCCAGCAGTTTTACCTACAATCAGCCCCAGCATTTT
few TRBD1 TRBJ2-1 TRBV10-3 CAISESPTGGGSDEQFF TGTGCCATCAGTGAGTCCCCTACAGGGGGCGGTTCGGATGAGCAGTTCTTC
NA NA TRBJ2-1 TRBV20-1 CSADRTRAYNEQFF TGCAGTGCGGACCGGACTCGAGCCTACAATGAGCAGTTCTTC
NA TRBD1 TRBJ1-2 TRBV4-3 CASSQTGTGVYGYTF TGCGCCAGCAGCCAGACCGGGACAGGGGTCTATGGCTACACCTTC
few TRBD1 TRBJ1-4 TRBV20-1 CSVRPRGQPEKLFF TGCAGTGTGCGCCCCAGGGGGCAACCTGAAAAACTGTTTTTT
few TRBD1 TRBJ2-2 TRBV4-2 CASSQDLQGVGDRGTGELFF TGTGCCAGCAGCCAAGATCTCCAGGGGGTAGGAGACAGGGGCACCGGGGAGCTGTTTTTT
few TRBD1 TRBJ2-5 TRBV6-2/TRBV6-3 CASSLGRGPETQYF TGTGCCAGCAGTCTCGGCAGGGGGCCAGAGACCCAGTACTTC
few NA TRBJ2-1 TRBV25-1 CASSWRSDNEQFF TGTGCCAGCAGTTGGAGGTCCGACAATGAGCAGTTCTTC
few NA TRBJ2-3 TRBV20-1 CSAREDFYTDTQYF TGCAGTGCTAGAGAGGACTTCTACACAGATACGCAGTATTTT
NA TRBD1 TRBJ2-2 TRBV12-3/TRBV12-4 CASSLDRGLTGELFF TGTGCCAGCAGCTTAGACAGGGGCCTGACCGGGGAGCTGTTTTTT
many NA TRBJ1-1 TRBV18 CASSPGRNTEAFF TGTGCCAGCTCACCTGGGAGAAACACTGAAGCTTTCTTT
NA TRBD1 TRBJ2-3 TRBV20-1 CSARDRGTGRDTQYF TGCAGTGCTAGAGATCGAGGGACAGGGAGAGATACGCAGTATTTT
NA NA TRBJ2-5 TRBV3-1 CASSQDQYQETQYF TGTGCCAGCAGCCAAGATCAGTACCAAGAGACCCAGTACTTC
NA TRBD2 TRBJ2-3 TRBV4-3 CASSQDTGGVADTQYF TGCGCCAGCAGCCAAGATACCGGGGGGGTTGCAGATACGCAGTATTTT
few NA TRBJ2-2 TRBV7-2 CASSQTGTAGTGELFF TGTGCCAGCAGCCAAACCGGGACCGCTGGGACCGGGGAGCTGTTTTTT
NA NA TRBJ1-1 TRBV20-1 CSASDSSRNTEAFF TGCAGTGCTAGCGACAGTTCGCGGAACACTGAAGCTTTCTTT
few NA TRBJ2-6 TRBV4-1 CASSLNTAGANVLTF TGCGCCAGCAGCCTAAACACGGCTGGGGCCAACGTCCTGACTTTC
NA NA TRBJ2-7 TRBV9 CASSVGTDSYEQYF TGTGCCAGCAGCGTAGGAACAGACTCCTACGAGCAGTACTTC
few NA TRBJ2-3 TRBV9 CASSVTGGRTDTQYF TGTGCCAGCAGCGTAACGGGGGGCAGGACAGATACGCAGTATTTT
NA NA TRBJ2-1 TRBV27 CASSLSQVYNEQFF TGTGCCAGCAGTTTATCGCAGGTTTACAATGAGCAGTTCTTC
few NA TRBJ2-7 TRBV5-1 CASSLGGLYEQYF TGCGCCAGCAGCTTGGGAGGTCTCTACGAGCAGTACTTC
few NA TRBJ2-7 TRBV25-1 CASPGGGHGYEQYF TGTGCCAGCCCCGGGGGCGGACATGGATACGAGCAGTACTTC
NA TRBD1 TRBJ1-5 TRBV6-1 CASRAGGTGQPQHF TGTGCCAGCAGAGCAGGGGGCACAGGGCAGCCCCAGCATTTT
few TRBD1 TRBJ1-2 TRBV5-1 CASSSQGAGYGYTF TGCGCCAGCAGCTCCCAGGGGGCCGGCTATGGCTACACCTTC
NA NA TRBJ2-1 TRBV6-2/TRBV6-3 CASTYGLFNEQFF TGTGCCAGCACCTACGGGTTGTTCAATGAGCAGTTCTTC
few TRBD2 TRBJ2-2 TRBV4-3 CASSNNRGGAGELFF TGCGCCAGCAGCAATAACCGGGGGGGGGCCGGGGAGCTGTTTTTT
few TRBD1 TRBJ2-5 TRBV20-1 CSAAKTGGWETQYF TGCAGTGCCGCCAAAACAGGGGGGTGGGAGACCCAGTACTTC
NA NA TRBJ2-2 TRBV20-1 CSARFHITTGELFF TGCAGTGCTAGATTCCATATAACCACCGGGGAGCTGTTTTTT
few TRBD1 TRBJ1-1 TRBV5-1 CASSLDRVSAFF TGCGCCAGCAGCTTAGACAGGGTGTCAGCTTTCTTT
few NA TRBJ2-5 TRBV7-9 CASSLSRVETQYF TGTGCCAGCAGCTTATCCAGAGTCGAGACCCAGTACTTC
NA NA TRBJ2-1 TRBV5-1 CASSTRLGLRANEQFF TGCGCCAGCAGCACCCGACTAGGACTTCGGGCCAATGAGCAGTTCTTC
NA NA TRBJ2-7 TRBV20-1 CSARDGPASYEQYF TGCAGTGCTAGAGATGGTCCGGCGTCCTACGAGCAGTACTTC
NA NA TRBJ1-5 TRBV28 CASSPLFDQPQHF TGTGCCAGCAGTCCCCTTTTCGATCAGCCCCAGCATTTT
few NA TRBJ1-1 TRBV12-3/TRBV12-4 CASSFHGLLNTEAFF TGTGCCAGCAGTTTTCACGGGTTACTGAACACTGAAGCTTTCTTT
NA NA TRBJ2-5 TRBV7-2 CASSLGRGGGASAGETQYF TGTGCCAGCAGCTTAGGGCGCGGTGGAGGGGCCTCGGCTGGGGAGACCCAGTACTTC
few NA TRBJ2-5 TRBV19 CASSSGDQETQYF TGTGCCAGTAGTTCCGGGGACCAAGAGACCCAGTACTTC
NA TRBD2 TRBJ2-3 TRBV7-6 CASSSRTSGGETDTQYF TGTGCCAGCAGCAGTCGGACTAGCGGGGGGGAAACAGATACGCAGTATTTT